The clone carrying this TCR beta chain was detected only a few times. Clones were read by immunoSEQ multiplex PCR, and TCRdb kept only the in-frame ones, dropping some. The sample has about 4,000 clones, roughly 80% seen once. This sample was included in a study of immune evolution from preneoplasia to lung adenocarcinoma. The TCR originated in a person aged 50-70 years with lung adenocarcinoma. The sample taken for sequencing was FFPE minimally invasive lung adenocarcinoma tissue.

The CDR3 sequence is CASTMGGLDEKLFF. The CDR3 DNA follows: TGTGCCAGCACCATGGGGGGTTTAGATGAAAAACTGTTTTTT. This chain connects TRBV19 to TRBJ1-4, with a possible D match to TRBD1 (5 bases). Trimming removed 9 bases at V and 6 bases at J, with 17 bases between. Germline CDR1 reads LNHDA; CDR2 reads SQIVND (reference sequence). The CDR3 runs 14 residues.